What follows are 14 T cell receptor beta chains derived from one specimen sequenced in a study of control samples from healthy donors and cancer patients. Clones were read by immunoSEQ multiplex PCR, and TCRdb kept only the in-frame ones, dropping some. The specimen's table records roughly 200,000 clones. Sequenced sample: blood. The receptors come from a woman aged 25 to 39 in good health.

The V gene is TRBV4-2, the J gene TRBJ2-2, with 9 bases fitting TRBD2. V lost 4 bases to trimming and J lost 5 bases; unmatched junction nucleotides: 11. Germline V gives CDR1 LGHNA, CDR2 YNFKEQ. CDR3 size: 17 residues. The chain's CDR3 is CASSLPLAGAGTGELFF. The CDR3 DNA reads TGTGCCAGCAGCCTACCCTTAGCGGGGGCGGGGACCGGGGAGCTGTTTTTT.

V is TRBV12-3 or TRBV12-4 and J is TRBJ1-2; the D is unclear. The CDR3 contains 12 residues. V was pared by 6 bases and J by 6 bases, with 11 bases between. CDR3 protein: CASSLFWDGYTF. CDR3 nucleotides: TGTGCCAGCAGCCTCTTCTGGGATGGCTACACCTTC.

V is TRBV12-3 or TRBV12-4 and J is TRBJ2-1; tentative D call: TRBD2 (6 bases). The CDR3 runs to 13 residues. With 3 bases removed from V and 7 bases from J, the gap between germline ends came to 10 bases. CDR3: CASSFGGKNEQFF. For the CDR3, the DNA is TGTGCCAGCAGTTTTGGGGGGAAAAATGAGCAGTTCTTC.

V gene TRBV7-9 combines with J gene TRBJ1-6, with unresolved D. This CDR3 has 14 amino acids. Germline loops: CDR1 SEHNR, CDR2 FQNEAQ (reference sequence). The V end was cut by 1 base, the J end by 7 bases, with 8 bases between. DNA for the CDR3: TGTGCCAGCAGCTTAGGTGGATTGAATTCACCCCTCCACTTT. Its translation: CASSLGGLNSPLHF. Combining the CDR3 with reference TRBV7-9 and TRBJ1-6 gives the whole variable domain DTGVSQNPRHKITKRGQNVTFRCDPISEHNRLYWYRQTLGQGPEFLTYFQNEAQLEKSRLLSDRFSAERPKGSFSTLEIQRTEQGDSAMYLCASSLGGLNSPLHFGNGTRLTVT.

The rearrangement links TRBV6-5 to TRBJ1-5; 9 bases align to TRBD1. The V and J ends lost 7 bases and 4 bases, in that order; junction bases with no gene match: 8. The germline V gene encodes CDR1 MNHEY and CDR2 SVGAGI. CDR3 length equals 15 residues. This chain's CDR3 is CASTPNDRGNQPQHF. The CDR3 DNA is TGTGCCAGCACCCCGAATGACAGGGGGAATCAGCCCCAGCATTTT.

The chain uses TRBV7-3 and TRBJ2-7; a weak D match, TRBD1 (6 bases). Trimming left V 0 bases short and J 3 bases short, with 6 bases between. The CDR3 is 13 residues long. CDR1 is SGHTA and CDR2 is FQGTGA in the germline V gene. In nucleotides, the CDR3 is TGTGCCAGCAGCTTAACAGGGGGCTACGAGCAGTACTTC. Protein: CASSLTGGYEQYF. The entire variable domain, with the rest obtained from reference TRBV7-3 and TRBJ2-7, is as follows: GAGVSQTPSNKVTEKGKYVELRCDPISGHTALYWYRQSLGQGPEFLIYFQGTGAADDSGLPNDRFFAVRPEGSVSTLKIQRTERGDSAVYLCASSLTGGYEQYFGPGTRLTVT.

The chain has TRBV2 and TRBJ2-1; 10 nucleotides align to TRBD2. Germline V gene data show CDR1 as SNHLY and CDR2 as FYNNEI. J gave up 8 bases and V 1 base, and 5 bases lay outside the gene matches. This CDR3 is built from 15 residues. The CDR3 spells CASSEGLAGVDEQFF. The CDR3 region has the DNA TGTGCCAGCAGTGAAGGGCTAGCGGGGGTTGATGAGCAGTTCTTC. Using reference TRBV2 and TRBJ2-1 for the parts outside the CDR3, the full variable domain is EPEVTQTPSHQVTQMGQEVILRCVPISNHLYFYWYRQILGQKVEFLVSFYNNEISEKSEIFDDQFSVERPDGSNFTLKIRSTKLEDSAMYFCASSEGLAGVDEQFFGPGTRLTVL.

The chain uses TRBV5-1 and TRBJ1-3, with D tentatively TRBD1 (6 bases). Trimming shortened V by 7 bases and J by 2 bases, and 22 bases separated the two germline ends. The CDR3 is 17 amino acids. Per the germline V gene, CDR1 is SGHRS and CDR2 is YFSETQ. The CDR3: CASGLSGSGDTGNTIYF. CDR3 coding DNA: TGCGCCAGCGGCCTTTCGGGTTCTGGGGACACTGGAAACACCATATATTTT.

The genes are TRBV11-2 and TRBJ2-7; D not certain. Germline assignment: CDR1 SGHAT and CDR2 FQNNGV. The V and J ends lost 2 bases and 4 bases respectively, with 12 bases between them. This CDR3 is built from 14 residues. For the CDR3, the DNA is TGTGCCAGCAGCTTAACGGCAGTAGGTTACGAGCAGTACTTC. Protein product: CASSLTAVGYEQYF.

The rearrangement uses TRBV4-1 and TRBJ2-2; D is possibly TRBD1 or TRBD2 (5 bases each). This CDR3 is built from 16 residues. Germline V CDR1 and CDR2: MGHRA, YSYEKL. The V and J ends lost 3 bases and 1 base respectively, with 12 bases between them. This CDR3 reads CASSHPGTGNTGELFF. CDR3 DNA sequence: TGCGCCAGCAGCCATCCCGGGACGGGGAACACCGGGGAGCTGTTTTTT.

V usage is TRBV6-5 and J usage is TRBJ2-3, with D tentatively TRBD1 (6 bases). Germline assignment: CDR1 MNHEY and CDR2 SVGAGI. CDR3 length: 15 amino acids. Trimming cost V 8 bases and J 1 base, with 16 bases left between them. The DNA for the CDR3 is TGTGCCAGCCTCCCTCCGGGACACCGCACAGATACGCAGTATTTT. Protein product: CASLPPGHRTDTQYF.

The chain combines TRBV2 with TRBJ1-1, with D possibly TRBD1 on 5 matching bases. Germline V gene data show CDR1 as SNHLY and CDR2 as FYNNEI. V lost 8 bases, J lost 6 bases, and 13 bases lay in between. This CDR3 contains 12 residues. CDR3 DNA sequence: TGTGCCAGCGTGGGGCAAGCCCCTGAAGCTTTCTTT. Protein: CASVGQAPEAFF.

The chain couples TRBV2 to TRBJ2-3; 15 bases map to TRBD2. V gave up 6 bases and J gave up 6 bases; unmatched junction bases: 10. The germline V gene has CDR1 SNHLY and CDR2 FYNNEI. This CDR3 spans 17 amino acids. The CDR3 DNA is TGTGCCAGCAGCGAATGGGGACTAGCGGGGGGCGAGGATACGCAGTATTTT. It codes for CASSEWGLAGGEDTQYF.

The V and J genes are TRBV30 and TRBJ2-7; D may correspond to TRBD1 or TRBD2 (5 bases each). Trimming removed 3 bases from V and 7 bases from J, with 16 bases in between. CDR3 length: 13 amino acids. Germline values: CDR1 GTSNPN, CDR2 SVGIG (reference sequence). CDR3 loop: CAWRAEGAREQYF. The CDR3 DNA is TGTGCCTGGAGAGCGGAAGGGGCTAGGGAGCAGTACTTC.